This TCR beta chain was retrieved from a study of T cell responses to AZD1222 COVID-19 vaccine. Study in general: Pooling was applied to second doses at about 4 or about 12 weeks. Overall study findings and caveats: Most donors were white British, females outnumbered males, and clonal diversity was possibly underestimated.

The repertoire was sequenced with immunoSEQ multiplex PCR; TCRdb's copy has only in-frame clones and lacks some. The sample yields some 96,000 clones, approximately 90% seen once. V lost 1 base, J lost 10 bases, and 3 bases stayed unmatched. This CDR3 is built from 14 residues. Germline V gene sequence: CDR1 LGHNA, CDR2 YSLEER. This clone has a single count. Its antigen is currently unknown. The source of this sequence is an adult in good health. The rearrangement links TRBV4-3 to TRBJ2-1; 11 bases align to TRBD2. Sequencing used peripheral blood, obtained on day 0 of AZD1222 vaccination. The CDR3 nucleotides read TGCGCCAGCAGCCAAGGCCTAGCGGGGGGAGAGCAGTTCTTC. As protein: CASSQGLAGGEQFF.